These T cell receptor beta chains were read from a single sample in a study of blood T cells in healthy people across ages. TCRdb reanalysed the 5' RACE reads using MiXCR and keeps one entry per CDR3 protein. The sample includes 2 million or so distinct CDR3 sequences, 40% to 55% of them seen just once. Material for sequencing was blood. These receptors were collected from a woman aged 40 to 50 in good health. CDR3s include the opening cysteine and the closing phenylalanine or tryptophan. For some rows the clone size is stated as once, few or many, or as a class when expanded; others skip it.

j_call: TRBJ2-1; clone_size: .; v_call: TRBV5-1; cdr3_aa: CASSHGFSGVYNEQFF
j_call: TRBJ2-1; clone_size: few; v_call: TRBV28; cdr3_aa: CASSLYDWEVANEQFF
j_call: TRBJ2-7; clone_size: few; v_call: TRBV25-1; cdr3_aa: CATSRTLSYEQYF
j_call: TRBJ1-2; clone_size: .; v_call: TRBV4-1; cdr3_aa: CASSQSTDDGYTF
j_call: TRBJ2-1; clone_size: .; v_call: TRBV6-2/TRBV6-3; cdr3_aa: CASGERARGVSYNEQFF
j_call: TRBJ1-2; clone_size: .; v_call: TRBV7-2; cdr3_aa: CASTFAGSGWNGYTF
j_call: TRBJ1-2; clone_size: .; v_call: TRBV25-1; cdr3_aa: CASSTTGPPYGYTF
j_call: TRBJ2-4; clone_size: .; v_call: TRBV14; cdr3_aa: CASSQGYRGQLTKNIQYF
j_call: TRBJ2-1; clone_size: .; v_call: TRBV7-6; cdr3_aa: CASSLNPGQSNEQFF
j_call: TRBJ2-4; clone_size: .; v_call: TRBV20-1; cdr3_aa: CSARGLAGAKNIQYF
j_call: TRBJ2-5; clone_size: many; v_call: TRBV7-2; cdr3_aa: CASSFAGNQETQYF
j_call: TRBJ2-7; clone_size: few; v_call: TRBV28; cdr3_aa: CASSPPMWRQDQQYEQYF
j_call: TRBJ1-2; clone_size: .; v_call: TRBV28; cdr3_aa: CTSRDHSNYGYTF
j_call: TRBJ2-3; clone_size: few; v_call: TRBV24-1; cdr3_aa: CATSPNTDTQYF
j_call: TRBJ2-5; clone_size: few; v_call: TRBV13; cdr3_aa: CASSLRTSVGGIKETQYF
j_call: TRBJ2-4; clone_size: .; v_call: TRBV5-1; cdr3_aa: CASATGSTGEQYF
j_call: TRBJ2-1; clone_size: .; v_call: TRBV6-1; cdr3_aa: CASSESLAGNYNEQFF